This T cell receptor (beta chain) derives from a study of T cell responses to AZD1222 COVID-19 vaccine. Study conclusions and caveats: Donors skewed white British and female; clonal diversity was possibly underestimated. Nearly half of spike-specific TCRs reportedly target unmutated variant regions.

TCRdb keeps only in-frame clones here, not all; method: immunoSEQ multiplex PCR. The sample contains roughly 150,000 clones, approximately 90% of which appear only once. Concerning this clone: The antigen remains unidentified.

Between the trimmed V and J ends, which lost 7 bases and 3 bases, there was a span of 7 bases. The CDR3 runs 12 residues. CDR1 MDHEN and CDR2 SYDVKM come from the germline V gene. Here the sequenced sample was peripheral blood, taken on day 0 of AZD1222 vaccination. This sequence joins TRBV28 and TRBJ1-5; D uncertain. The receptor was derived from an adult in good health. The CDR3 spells CASNTVNQPQHF. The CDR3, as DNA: TGTGCCAGCAATACGGTCAATCAGCCCCAGCATTTT.